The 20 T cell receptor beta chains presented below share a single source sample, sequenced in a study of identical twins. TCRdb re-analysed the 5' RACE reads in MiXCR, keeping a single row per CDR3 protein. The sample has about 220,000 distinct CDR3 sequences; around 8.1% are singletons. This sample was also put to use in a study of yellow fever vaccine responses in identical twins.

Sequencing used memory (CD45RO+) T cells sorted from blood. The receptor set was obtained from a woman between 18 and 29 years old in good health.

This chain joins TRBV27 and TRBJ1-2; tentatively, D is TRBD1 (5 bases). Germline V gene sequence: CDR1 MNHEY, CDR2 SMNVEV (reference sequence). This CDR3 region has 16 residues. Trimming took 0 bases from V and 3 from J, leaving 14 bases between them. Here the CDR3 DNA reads TGTGCCAGCAGTTTATCCGCGCTGCTCAGGGACTATGGCTACACCTTC. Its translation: CASSLSALLRDYGYTF.

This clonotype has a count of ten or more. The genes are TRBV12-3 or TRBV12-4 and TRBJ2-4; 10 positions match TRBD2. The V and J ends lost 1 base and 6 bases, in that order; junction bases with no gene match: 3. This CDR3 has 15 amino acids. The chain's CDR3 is CASSLGTSGLNIQYF. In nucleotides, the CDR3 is TGTGCCAGCAGTTTAGGGACTAGCGGCCTAAACATTCAGTACTTC.

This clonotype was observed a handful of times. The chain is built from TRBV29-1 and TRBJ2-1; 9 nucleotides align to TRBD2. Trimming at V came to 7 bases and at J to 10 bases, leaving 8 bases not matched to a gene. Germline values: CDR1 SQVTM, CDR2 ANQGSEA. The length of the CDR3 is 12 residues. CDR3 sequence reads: CSARTSVQEQFF. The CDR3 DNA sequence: TGCAGCGCTAGGACTAGCGTCCAAGAGCAGTTCTTC.

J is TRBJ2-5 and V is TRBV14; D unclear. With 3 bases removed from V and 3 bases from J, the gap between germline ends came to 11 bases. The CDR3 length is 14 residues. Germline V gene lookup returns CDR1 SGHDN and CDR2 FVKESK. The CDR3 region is CASSQWTLKETQYF. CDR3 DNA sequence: TGTGCCAGCAGCCAGTGGACCTTGAAAGAGACCCAGTACTTC. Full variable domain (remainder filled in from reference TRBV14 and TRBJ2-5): EAGVTQFPSHSVIEKGQTVTLRCDPISGHDNLYWYRRVMGKEIKFLLHFVKESKQDESGMPNNRFLAERTGGTYSTLKVQPAELEDSGVYFCASSQWTLKETQYFGPGTRLLVL.

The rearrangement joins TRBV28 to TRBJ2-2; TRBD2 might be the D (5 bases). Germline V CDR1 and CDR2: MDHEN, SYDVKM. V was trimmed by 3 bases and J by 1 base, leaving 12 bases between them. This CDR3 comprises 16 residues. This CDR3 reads CASSFTRARNTGELFF. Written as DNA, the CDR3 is TGTGCCAGCAGTTTCACTAGGGCTAGGAACACCGGGGAGCTGTTTTTT.

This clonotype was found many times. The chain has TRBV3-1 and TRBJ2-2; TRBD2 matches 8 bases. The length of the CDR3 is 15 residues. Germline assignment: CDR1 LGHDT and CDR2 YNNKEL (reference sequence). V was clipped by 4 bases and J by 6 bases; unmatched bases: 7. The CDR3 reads CASSLFLGGAGELFF. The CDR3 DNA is TGTGCCAGCAGCCTCTTTCTCGGGGGGGCCGGGGAGCTGTTTTTT.

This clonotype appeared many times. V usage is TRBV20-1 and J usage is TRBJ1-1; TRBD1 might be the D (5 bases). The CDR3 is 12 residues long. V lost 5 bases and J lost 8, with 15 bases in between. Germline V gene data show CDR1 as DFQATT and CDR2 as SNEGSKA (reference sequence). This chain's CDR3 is CSAQEGKREAFF. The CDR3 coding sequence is TGCAGTGCTCAAGAGGGGAAGAGAGAAGCTTTCTTT.

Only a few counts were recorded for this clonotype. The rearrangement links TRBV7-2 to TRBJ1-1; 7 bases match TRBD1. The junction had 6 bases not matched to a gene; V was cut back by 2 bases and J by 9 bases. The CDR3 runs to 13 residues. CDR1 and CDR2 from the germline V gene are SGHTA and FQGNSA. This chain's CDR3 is CASSLSNRGQAFF. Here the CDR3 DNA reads TGTGCCAGCAGCTTAAGCAACAGGGGCCAAGCTTTCTTT.

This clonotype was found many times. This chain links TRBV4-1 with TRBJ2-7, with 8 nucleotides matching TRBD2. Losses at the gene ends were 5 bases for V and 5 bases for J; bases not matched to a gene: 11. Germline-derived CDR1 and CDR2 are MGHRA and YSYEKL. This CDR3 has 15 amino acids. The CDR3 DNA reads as TGCGCCAGCAGCGCCGGGGGGGGAAGTGGCCACGAGCAGTACTTC. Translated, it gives CASSAGGGSGHEQYF.

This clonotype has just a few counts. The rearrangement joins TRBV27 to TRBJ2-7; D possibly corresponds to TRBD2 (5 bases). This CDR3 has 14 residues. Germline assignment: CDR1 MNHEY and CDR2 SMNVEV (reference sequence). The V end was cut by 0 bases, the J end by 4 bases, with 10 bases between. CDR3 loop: CASSLSVGDYEQYF. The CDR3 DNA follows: TGTGCCAGCAGTTTATCGGTCGGGGATTACGAGCAGTACTTC.

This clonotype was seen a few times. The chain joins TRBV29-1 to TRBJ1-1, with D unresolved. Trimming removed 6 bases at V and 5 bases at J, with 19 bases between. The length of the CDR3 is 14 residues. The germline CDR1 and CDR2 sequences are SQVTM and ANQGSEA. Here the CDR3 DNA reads TGCAGCGTCCTGATAGGGTTAGCGCGAACTGAAGCTTTCTTT. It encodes CSVLIGLARTEAFF.

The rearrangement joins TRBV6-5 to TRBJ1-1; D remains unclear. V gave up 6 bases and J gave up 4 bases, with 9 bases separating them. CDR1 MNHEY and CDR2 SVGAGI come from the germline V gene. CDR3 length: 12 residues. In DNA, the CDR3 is TGTGCCAGCAGGTCGATAGGCACTGAAGCTTTCTTT. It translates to CASRSIGTEAFF.

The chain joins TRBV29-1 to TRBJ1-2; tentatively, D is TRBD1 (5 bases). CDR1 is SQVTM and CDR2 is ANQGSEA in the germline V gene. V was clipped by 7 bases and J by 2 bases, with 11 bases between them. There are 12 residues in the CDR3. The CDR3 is CSAGGDNYGYTF. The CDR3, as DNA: TGCAGCGCTGGAGGGGACAACTATGGCTACACCTTC.

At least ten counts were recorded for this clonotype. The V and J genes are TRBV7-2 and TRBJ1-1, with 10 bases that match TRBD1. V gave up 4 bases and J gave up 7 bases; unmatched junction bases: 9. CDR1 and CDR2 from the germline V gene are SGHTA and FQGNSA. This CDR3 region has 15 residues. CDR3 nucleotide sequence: TGTGCCAGCAGCTGGGACAGGGGAGGTTATGATGAAGCTTTCTTT. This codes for CASSWDRGGYDEAFF. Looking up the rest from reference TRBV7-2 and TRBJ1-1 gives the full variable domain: GAGVSQSPSNKVTEKGKDVELRCDPISGHTALYWYRQSLGQGLEFLIYFQGNSAPDKSGLPSDRFSAERTGGSVSTLTIQRTQQEDSAVYLCASSWDRGGYDEAFFGQGTRLTVV.

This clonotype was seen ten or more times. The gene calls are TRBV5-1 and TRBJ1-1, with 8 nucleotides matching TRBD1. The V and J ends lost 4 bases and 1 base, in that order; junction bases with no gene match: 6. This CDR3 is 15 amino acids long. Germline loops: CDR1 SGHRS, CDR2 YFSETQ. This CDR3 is CASSLWTGRNTEAFF. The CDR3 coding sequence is TGCGCCAGCAGCCTGTGGACAGGGCGGAACACTGAAGCTTTCTTT.

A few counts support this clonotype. The CDR3 region is CAWSVIRGNEQFF. The CDR3 bases are TGTGCCTGGAGTGTAATCAGAGGGAACGAGCAGTTCTTC. The chain joins TRBV30 to TRBJ2-1, with TRBD2 as a possible D gene (5 bases). There are 13 residues in the CDR3. The germline gives CDR1 GTSNPN, CDR2 SVGIG (reference sequence). V shed 0 bases and J shed 10 bases, with 13 bases lying between them.

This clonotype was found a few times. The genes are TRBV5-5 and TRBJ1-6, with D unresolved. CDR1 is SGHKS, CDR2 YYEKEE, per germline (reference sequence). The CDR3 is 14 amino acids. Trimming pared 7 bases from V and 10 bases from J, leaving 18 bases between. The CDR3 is CASGTDPSGSPLHF. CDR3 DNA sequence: TGTGCCAGCGGAACGGATCCCTCGGGGTCACCCCTCCACTTT. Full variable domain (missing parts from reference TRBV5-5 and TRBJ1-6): DAGVTQSPTHLIKTRGQQVTLRCSPISGHKSVSWYQQVLGQGPQFIFQYYEKEERGRGNFPDRFSARQFPNYSSELNVNALLLGDSALYLCASGTDPSGSPLHFGNGTRLTVT.

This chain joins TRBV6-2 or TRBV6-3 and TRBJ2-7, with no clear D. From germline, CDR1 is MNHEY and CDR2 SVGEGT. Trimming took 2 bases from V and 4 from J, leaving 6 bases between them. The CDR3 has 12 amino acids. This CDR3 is CASSYSRYEQYF. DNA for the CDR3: TGTGCCAGCAGTTACAGCAGATACGAGCAGTACTTC.

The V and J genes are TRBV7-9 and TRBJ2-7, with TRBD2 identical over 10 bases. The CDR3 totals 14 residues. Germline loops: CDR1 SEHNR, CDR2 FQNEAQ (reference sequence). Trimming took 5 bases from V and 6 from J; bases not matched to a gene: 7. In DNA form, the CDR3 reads TGTGCCAGCAGCGGAGACGGGACTAGCGTCGAGCAGTACTTC. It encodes CASSGDGTSVEQYF.

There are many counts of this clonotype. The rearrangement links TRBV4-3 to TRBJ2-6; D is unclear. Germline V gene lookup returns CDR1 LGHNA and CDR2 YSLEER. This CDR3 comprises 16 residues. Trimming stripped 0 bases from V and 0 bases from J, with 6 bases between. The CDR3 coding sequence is TGCGCCAGCAGCCAAGAAACGGGCTCTGGGGCCAACGTCCTGACTTTC. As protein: CASSQETGSGANVLTF.